This T cell receptor (beta chain) was sequenced during a study of shared clonotypes between healthy human individuals. The germline V gene encodes CDR1 LNHNV and CDR2 YYDKDF (reference sequence). Trimming cost V 0 bases and J 2 bases; bases outside gene matches: 6. This CDR3 contains 18 residues. This table comes from immunoSEQ multiplex PCR, and its TCRdb copy is limited to in-frame clones, with some not included. In the table there are some 1,400,000 clones, roughly 96% of which are singletons. The clonotype was recovered from a man in his thirties or forties in good health. Sequencing was carried out using naive CD4+ T cells sorted from blood. Subset specified: CD45RA+ positively selected. The chain is built from TRBV15 and TRBJ2-2, with TRBD2 matching over 10 bases. CDR3 nucleotides: TGTGCCACCAGCAGAGATAGGAGACTAGCGGGTAACACCGGGGAGCTGTTTTTT. Translation: CATSRDRRLAGNTGELFF.